The T cell receptor beta chain under discussion was sequenced for a study of blood T cell repertoires in COVID-19. CDR3 length: 13 residues. V shed 6 bases, J shed 7 bases, and the junction held 5 bases outside the gene matches. The table came from immunoSEQ multiplex PCR; TCRdb's copy has only in-frame clones and leaves some out. The data hold about 380,000 clones, with over 75% observed a single time. The sample taken for sequencing was PBMCs or T cells enriched from blood (not recorded which). The sequence was obtained from a young woman who had recovered from COVID-19. The genes are TRBV12-3 or TRBV12-4 and TRBJ2-5; 10 bases match TRBD1. CDR3: CASRQDRGVTQYF. DNA for the CDR3: TGTGCCAGCAGGCAGGACAGGGGGGTGACCCAGTACTTC.